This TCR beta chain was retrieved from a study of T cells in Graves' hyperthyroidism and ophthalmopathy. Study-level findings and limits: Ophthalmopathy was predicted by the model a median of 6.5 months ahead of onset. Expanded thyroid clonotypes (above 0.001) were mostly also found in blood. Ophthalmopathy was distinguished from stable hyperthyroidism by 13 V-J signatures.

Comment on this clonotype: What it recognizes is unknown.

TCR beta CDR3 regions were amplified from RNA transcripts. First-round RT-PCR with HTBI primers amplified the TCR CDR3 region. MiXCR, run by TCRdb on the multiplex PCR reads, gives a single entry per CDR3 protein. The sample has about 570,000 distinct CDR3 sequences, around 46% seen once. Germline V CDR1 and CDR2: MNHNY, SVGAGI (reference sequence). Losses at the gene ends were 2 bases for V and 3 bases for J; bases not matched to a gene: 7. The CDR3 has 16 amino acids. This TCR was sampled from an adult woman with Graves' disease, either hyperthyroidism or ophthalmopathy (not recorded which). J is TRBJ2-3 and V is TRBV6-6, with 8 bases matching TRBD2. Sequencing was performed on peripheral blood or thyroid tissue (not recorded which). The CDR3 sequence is CASSYDPGGGTDTQYF. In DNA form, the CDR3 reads TGTGCCAGCAGTTACGACCCCGGGGGGGGAACAGATACGCAGTATTTT.